The 8 T cell receptor beta chains below all came from one sample that was sequenced in a study of post-analysis software for immune sequencing data. Study-wide results and limits: Five TRBV segments occurring more often in patients than controls included TRBV5-6, TRBV5-1 and TRBV20-1.

Their antigens remain unidentified. Unique molecular identifiers featured in each of the TCR beta cDNA libraries. TCRdb reprocessed the PCR reads via MiXCR and lists one record per CDR3 protein. The sample records a few hundred thousand distinct CDR3 sequences, under 55% being singletons. The sample comprised blood. Receptor source: a girl aged 10-17 years with multiple sclerosis.

On this clonotype: At one boundary the junction diverges from the germline segment, which might be a read error. The chain links TRBV29-1 to TRBJ2-1; no clear D. The CDR3 totals 11 residues. The germline V gene encodes CDR1 SQVTM and CDR2 ANQGSEA. In DNA, the CDR3 is TGCAGCGTTGAGGGGTACAATGAGCCGTTCTTC. Translation: CSVEGYNEPFF.

The chain uses TRBV5-1 and TRBJ1-1; no firm D call. V was shortened by 4 bases and J by 5 bases, with 15 bases between the two germline ends. Germline V gene lookup returns CDR1 SGHRS and CDR2 YFSETQ. The CDR3 spans 14 residues. CDR3 sequence reads: CASSQREGQTEAFF. As DNA, the CDR3 is TGCGCCAGCAGCCAGAGGGAGGGCCAAACTGAAGCTTTCTTT.

This sequence joins TRBV5-1 and TRBJ2-1; 9 nucleotides match TRBD1. The CDR3 has 15 residues. Germline values: CDR1 SGHRS, CDR2 YFSETQ. Trimming at V came to 2 bases and at J to 6 bases, leaving 6 bases not matched to a gene. CDR3 in DNA: TGCGCCAGCAGCTTAGTGGGACAGGGAGGCAATGAGCAGTTCTTC. It encodes CASSLVGQGGNEQFF. Variable domain in full (rest from reference TRBV5-1 and TRBJ2-1): KAGVTQTPRYLIKTRGQQVTLSCSPISGHRSVSWYQQTPGQGLQFLFEYFSETQRNKGNFPGRFSGRQFSNSRSEMNVSTLELGDSALYLCASSLVGQGGNEQFFGPGTRLTVL.

The V gene is TRBV20-1, the J gene TRBJ1-5, with TRBD1 identical over 7 bases. Unmatched junction bases numbered 5, after V lost 1 base and J lost 5 bases. Germline-derived CDR1 and CDR2 are DFQATT and SNEGSKA (reference sequence). The CDR3 is 14 residues long. CDR3 loop: CSARGTGGDQPQHF. CDR3 DNA sequence: TGCAGTGCTAGAGGGACAGGAGGGGATCAGCCCCAGCATTTT.

This clonotype was counted between two and nine times. This rearrangement joins TRBV5-6 to TRBJ2-5; possible D gene TRBD2, 6 bases. Germline values: CDR1 SGHDT, CDR2 YYEEEE. Deletions cut 1 base from V and 5 bases from J, with 15 bases between. This CDR3 comprises 15 residues. CDR3 region: CASSLSGVEWETQYF. CDR3 sequence (DNA): TGTGCCAGCAGCTTGTCGGGGGTCGAATGGGAGACCCAGTACTTC. The variable domain in full, with the rest retrieved from reference TRBV5-6 and TRBJ2-5, is DAGVTQSPTHLIKTRGQQVTLRCSPKSGHDTVSWYQQALGQGPQFIFQYYEEEERQRGNFPDRFSGHQFPNYSSELNVNALLLGDSALYLCASSLSGVEWETQYFGPGTRLLVL.

The J gene is TRBJ2-1, the V gene TRBV5-1, with D perhaps matching TRBD1 or TRBD2 (5 bases each). Germline V gene data show CDR1 as SGHRS and CDR2 as YFSETQ. Trimming pared 4 bases from V and 4 bases from J, leaving 15 bases between. The CDR3 covers 15 residues. The CDR3 loop reads CASSVAGTMYNEQFF. The CDR3 region has the DNA TGCGCCAGCAGCGTCGCCGGGACCATGTACAATGAGCAGTTCTTC. The full variable domain, rest sourced from reference TRBV5-1 and TRBJ2-1, is KAGVTQTPRYLIKTRGQQVTLSCSPISGHRSVSWYQQTPGQGLQFLFEYFSETQRNKGNFPGRFSGRQFSNSRSEMNVSTLELGDSALYLCASSVAGTMYNEQFFGPGTRLTVL.

CDR3 sequence reads: CAISDASGRAKNIQYF. CDR3 in DNA: TGTGCCATCAGTGATGCTAGCGGGAGGGCCAAAAACATTCAGTACTTC. J is TRBJ2-4 and V is TRBV10-3, with 11 bases fitting TRBD2. V gave up 3 bases and J gave up 1 base; unmatched junction bases: 2. Germline assignment: CDR1 ENHRY and CDR2 SYGVKD. The CDR3 totals 16 residues.

Only a few counts were recorded for this clonotype. DNA for the CDR3: TGCAGTGCTAGGGGGACTAGCGGGATATCAGTCGGCGAGCAGTACTTC. Residues: CSARGTSGISVGEQYF. This rearrangement joins TRBV20-1 to TRBJ2-7; 13 positions agree with TRBD2. Germline trimming cut 3 bases from V and 6 bases from J; bases unmatched to any gene: 11. Germline CDR1 DFQATT, CDR2 SNEGSKA (reference sequence). The CDR3 runs 16 residues.